This T cell receptor beta chain was sequenced for a study of T cell responses to AZD1222 COVID-19 vaccine. The study's findings and limits: Increased Spike-specific TCR breadth and depth were observed after two AZD1222 doses. Along spike, vaccine-associated CD4 TCRs were found throughout, with dominance at 160-218 and 743-854. None of the repertoires were sampled until the peak T cell response had passed. Reportedly, nearly half the spike-specific TCRs target unmutated variant regions.

With respect to this clone: Its antigen is still unknown.

Method: immunoSEQ multiplex PCR; TCRdb's copy keeps in-frame clones and lacks some. This table holds about 64,000 clones, over 70% found once. Per the germline V gene, CDR1 is MGHRA and CDR2 is YSYEKL. There are 17 residues in the CDR3. V trimming: 1 base; J trimming: 3 bases; junction bases outside the gene matches: 9. The sequence derives from an adult who received the AZD1222 COVID-19 vaccine. The chain joins TRBV4-1 to TRBJ2-1, with 7 nucleotides matching TRBD2. The sequences come from peripheral blood, collected 28 days after the second AZD1222 dose. CDR3 region: CASSQVDMGLSYNEQFF. The CDR3 DNA follows: TGCGCCAGCAGCCAAGTAGATATGGGACTAAGCTACAATGAGCAGTTCTTC.